The rows below give T cell receptor beta chains drawn from one sample of a study of cytomegalovirus exposure and HLA in healthy donors. TCRdb keeps only in-frame clones here, not all; method: immunoSEQ multiplex PCR. The table lists some 310,000 clones, approximately 91% of them singletons, with approximately 0.96% in the top ten. Sequenced material: PBMCs. Source of these receptors: a man aged 25-40 years in good health and CMV-seronegative. CDR3s include the opening cysteine and the closing phenylalanine or tryptophan. D genes are given only for firm matches. Some rows mark clone size as missing; the rest say once, few, many or name a class of expanded clone.

V gene	D gene	J gene	clone size	CDR3 protein	CDR3 DNA
TRBV7-9	NA	TRBJ1-2	NA	CASSRDIPLGYTF	TGTGCCAGCAGCCGGGACATCCCCTTGGGCTACACCTTC
TRBV14	TRBD2	TRBJ2-1	NA	CASSQGVQRGGYNEQFF	TGTGCCAGCAGCCAAGGGGTTCAGCGGGGGGGCTACAATGAGCAGTTCTTC
TRBV9	NA	TRBJ2-3	NA	CASRPGLPTDTQYF	TGTGCCAGCAGACCGGGACTTCCCACAGATACGCAGTATTTT
TRBV6-1	NA	TRBJ1-5	NA	CASSEAQASQPQHF	TGTGCCAGCAGTGAAGCGCAGGCAAGTCAGCCCCAGCATTTT
TRBV5-1	NA	TRBJ2-5	NA	CASSSGHLQETQYF	TGCGCCAGCAGCTCAGGACACCTCCAAGAGACCCAGTACTTC
TRBV18	NA	TRBJ2-3	NA	CASSPGTLTDTQYF	TGTGCCAGCTCACCCGGGACACTAACAGATACGCAGTATTTT
TRBV19	TRBD1	TRBJ1-2	NA	CASSTRQGDGYTF	TGTGCCAGTAGTACTCGACAGGGAGATGGCTACACCTTC
TRBV13	TRBD2	TRBJ2-1	NA	CASSTGLVRDEQFF	TGTGCCAGCAGCACGGGACTAGTCAGGGATGAGCAGTTCTTC
TRBV5-4	TRBD1	TRBJ1-4	NA	CASSLKTGVLEKLFF	TGTGCCAGCAGCTTGAAGACAGGGGTCTTAGAAAAACTGTTTTTT
TRBV4-2	NA	TRBJ1-1	NA	CASSQSGGEAFF	TGTGCCAGCAGCCAGTCGGGTGGCGAAGCTTTCTTT
TRBV7-6	TRBD1	TRBJ2-1	NA	CASSAGTGLNYNEQFF	TGTGCCAGCAGTGCCGGGACAGGGCTCAACTACAATGAGCAGTTCTTC
TRBV7-7	TRBD2	TRBJ2-5	NA	CASSPAGDGETQYF	TGTGCCAGCAGCCCAGCGGGGGATGGAGAGACCCAGTACTTC
TRBV10-1	TRBD2	TRBJ2-2	NA	CASSESQGLAGLLHRGAVF	TGCGCCAGCAGTGAGTCCCAAGGACTAGCGGGGCTCTTACACCGGGGAGCTGTTTTT
TRBV7-8	TRBD2	TRBJ2-1	once	CASSLLAGVNEQFF	TGTGCCAGCAGCTTACTAGCGGGGGTGAATGAGCAGTTCTTC
TRBV19	TRBD1	TRBJ2-1	NA	CASSIQGTGANEQFF	TGTGCCAGTAGTATTCAAGGGACAGGGGCGAATGAGCAGTTCTTC
TRBV18	TRBD2	TRBJ2-1	once	CASSPPGGDEQFF	TGTGCCAGCTCACCACCGGGGGGGGATGAGCAGTTCTTC
TRBV19	NA	TRBJ2-7	NA	CASSRQGGHEQYF	TGTGCCAGTAGTAGGCAGGGAGGTCACGAGCAGTACTTC
TRBV21-1	NA	TRBJ1-1	NA	CASSTGFHTEAFF	TGTGCCAGCAGCACGGGTTTTCACACTGAAGCTTTCTTT
TRBV6-5	NA	TRBJ2-6	NA	CASSYSGTGANVLTF	TGTGCCAGCAGTTATTCCGGGACTGGGGCCAACGTCCTGACTTTC
TRBV19	TRBD1	TRBJ1-6	NA	CASSIRDRGFNSPLHF	TGTGCCAGTAGTATTCGGGACAGGGGGTTCAACTCACCCCTCCACTTT
TRBV7-9	NA	TRBJ2-1	NA	CASSNRDTISYNEQFF	TGTGCCAGCAGCAACCGGGACACAATCTCCTACAATGAGCAGTTCTTC
TRBV6-1	TRBD1	TRBJ1-6	NA	CASSAGQGQRQSPLHF	TGTGCCAGCAGTGCGGGACAGGGTCAACGGCAATCACCCCTCCACTTT